Shown below are 25 T cell receptor beta chains from a single sample sequenced in a study of blood T cell repertoires in COVID-19. Method: immunoSEQ multiplex PCR; TCRdb's copy keeps in-frame clones and lacks some. The top ten clones hold 4.9% of a sample with some 78,000 clones, around 90% of them seen once. The material sequenced was peripheral blood. These TCRs come from a woman at least 80 years old with active or convalescent COVID-19.

The V gene is TRBV5-4, the J gene TRBJ2-7; D is ambiguous. Germline CDR1 reads SGHNT; CDR2 reads YYREEE (reference sequence). V shed 2 bases and J shed 3 bases, with 3 bases lying between them. CDR3 length: 11 amino acids. CDR3: CASSFNYEQYF. CDR3 nucleotide sequence: TGTGCCAGCAGCTTTAACTACGAGCAGTACTTC.

This chain links TRBV30 with TRBJ2-3; TRBD2 agrees at 8 bases. Germline trimming cut 3 bases from V and 0 bases from J; bases unmatched to any gene: 2. Per germline, CDR1 GTSNPN and CDR2 SVGIG (reference sequence). The CDR3 is made up of 14 amino acids. The CDR3 sequence: CAWSGGVSTDTQYF. CDR3 nucleotide sequence: TGTGCCTGGAGCGGGGGGGTTAGCACAGATACGCAGTATTTT.

This clone was counted a single time. The chain's CDR3 is CASNRGSTDTQYF. In nucleotides, the CDR3 is TGTGCCAGTAACAGGGGAAGCACAGATACGCAGTATTTT. The V and J genes are TRBV19 and TRBJ2-3; TRBD1 aligns across 7 bases. The V segment lost 7 bases and the J segment 0 bases; nucleotides outside the gene matches: 1. This CDR3 spans 13 amino acids. The V gene's germline CDR1 is LNHDA and CDR2 SQIVND (reference sequence). The whole variable domain, remainder taken from reference TRBV19 and TRBJ2-3, is DGGITQSPKYLFRKEGQNVTLSCEQNLNHDAMYWYRQDPGQGLRLIYYSQIVNDFQKGDIAEGYSVSREKKESFPLTVTSAQKNPTAFYLCASNRGSTDTQYFGPGTRLTVL.

This clone is a singleton in its sample. The V gene is TRBV10-3, the J gene TRBJ2-7; TRBD2 matches 13 bases. This CDR3 region has 13 residues. In germline, CDR1 is ENHRY, CDR2 SYGVKD. V gave up 11 bases and J gave up 5 bases; unmatched junction bases: 6. This chain's CDR3 is CAVGTSGTNEQYF. CDR3 in DNA: TGTGCCGTGGGGACTAGCGGGACCAACGAGCAGTACTTC.

This chain uses TRBV18 with TRBJ1-2; TRBD1 matches 7 bases. This CDR3 region has 13 residues. CDR1 and CDR2 from the germline V gene are KGHSH and LQKENI. Unmatched junction bases numbered 13, after V lost 6 bases and J lost 12 bases. The CDR3 spells CASSDAVQTGHTF. In DNA, the CDR3 is TGTGCCAGCTCGGACGCGGTGCAGACAGGGCACACCTTC.

The rearrangement uses TRBV18 and TRBJ1-1, with TRBD1 matching over 12 bases. Trimming took 5 bases from V and 4 from J; bases not matched to a gene: 2. CDR1 is KGHSH, CDR2 LQKENI, per germline. This CDR3 has 14 residues. Written as DNA, the CDR3 is TGTGCCAGCTCAGCGGGACAGGGGGCCACTGAAGCTTTCTTT. The encoded protein is CASSAGQGATEAFF.

The chain is built from TRBV6-5 and TRBJ2-7; a weak D match, TRBD2 (5 bases). The CDR3 is 16 amino acids. CDR1 and CDR2 from the germline V gene are MNHEY and SVGAGI. Trimming shortened V by 0 bases and J by 2 bases, and 14 bases separated the two germline ends. The CDR3 is CASSYSTRGRAYEQYF. The CDR3 bases are TGTGCCAGCAGTTACTCCACTAGAGGTAGGGCCTACGAGCAGTACTTC.

The chain carries TRBV6-5 and TRBJ2-4; a weak D match, TRBD2 (5 bases). V lost 0 bases to trimming and J lost 0 bases, with 9 bases between them. The CDR3 runs 16 residues. Germline V gene lookup returns CDR1 MNHEY and CDR2 SVGAGI. CDR3 nucleotides: TGTGCCAGCAGTTACTCGCGGGTCCTAGCCAAAAACATTCAGTACTTC. This codes for CASSYSRVLAKNIQYF.

The chain employs TRBV30 and TRBJ2-7; tentative D call: TRBD1 (5 bases). Germline V gene lookup returns CDR1 GTSNPN and CDR2 SVGIG (reference sequence). Trimming removed 8 bases at V and 3 bases at J, with 14 bases between. The length of the CDR3 is 12 residues. CDR3 sequence: CAARTPFYEQYF. The DNA for the CDR3 is TGTGCCGCAAGGACACCCTTCTACGAGCAGTACTTC. Based on the CDR3 plus reference TRBV30 and TRBJ2-7, the full variable domain is SQTIHQWPATLVQPVGSPLSLECTVEGTSNPNLYWYRQAAGRGLQLLFYSVGIGQISSEVPQNLSASRPQDRQFILSSKKLLLSDSGFYLCAARTPFYEQYFGPGTRLTVT.

The genes are TRBV4-3 and TRBJ2-2, with 7 bases aligning to TRBD2. The CDR3 has 15 residues. Germline V gives CDR1 LGHNA, CDR2 YSLEER. V dropped 2 bases and J dropped 7; count of bases not matched to a gene: 7. The CDR3 loop reads CASSQQGLDGGELFF. CDR3 sequence (DNA): TGCGCCAGCAGCCAACAAGGACTAGATGGCGGGGAGCTGTTTTTT.

This clone was seen more than once but under ten times. The rearrangement joins TRBV19 to TRBJ1-2, with D perhaps matching TRBD1 (6 bases). Trimming removed 10 bases from V and 2 bases from J, with 11 bases in between. Germline lookup yields CDR1 LNHDA and CDR2 SQIVND (reference sequence). The CDR3 is 12 amino acids. The CDR3 nucleotides read TGTGCCATTACGACAGGAAACTATGGCTACACCTTC. Protein sequence: CAITTGNYGYTF.

The genes are TRBV5-4 and TRBJ2-7; perhaps TRBD1 as D (6 bases). The length of the CDR3 is 15 residues. The V end was cut by 0 bases, the J end by 2 bases, with 12 bases between. The germline V gene has CDR1 SGHNT and CDR2 YYREEE (reference sequence). The CDR3 bases are TGTGCCAGCAGCTTGGATGGGGGCGGAGCCTACGAGCAGTACTTC. This codes for CASSLDGGGAYEQYF.

The chain has TRBV24-1 and TRBJ2-5; D call uncertain. Trimming pared 5 bases from V and 0 bases from J, leaving 9 bases between. The germline V gene encodes CDR1 KGHDR and CDR2 SFDVKD. The CDR3 runs 14 residues. Written as DNA, the CDR3 is TGTGCCACCAGTGGCAGGTCGTACCAAGAGACCCAGTACTTC. Its protein product is CATSGRSYQETQYF.

The chain combines TRBV6-5 with TRBJ2-7; 8 bases fit TRBD2. The length of the CDR3 is 15 residues. The V gene's germline CDR1 is MNHEY and CDR2 SVGAGI. V shed 7 bases and J 3 bases; nucleotides not matched to a gene: 11. DNA of the CDR3: TGTGCCAGCACCTTCGGGGCTAGCGGGTTCTACGAGCAGTACTTC. Protein product: CASTFGASGFYEQYF.

The chain has TRBV5-1 and TRBJ1-5; tentative D call: TRBD1 (5 bases). CDR3 length: 14 residues. Germline lookup yields CDR1 SGHRS and CDR2 YFSETQ. Trimming took 7 bases from V and 6 from J, leaving 17 bases between them. The CDR3 spells CASSEGGDGQPQHF. The CDR3 coding sequence is TGCGCCAGCTCTGAGGGAGGGGACGGTCAGCCCCAGCATTTT.

CDR3 protein: CAISPGTSGAGQYF. The CDR3 DNA reads as TGTGCCATCAGCCCGGGGACTAGCGGGGCCGGGCAGTACTTC. The chain is built from TRBV10-3 and TRBJ2-7; 13 nucleotides agree with TRBD2. Germline CDR1 reads ENHRY; CDR2 reads SYGVKD. Unmatched junction bases numbered 8, after V lost 6 bases and J lost 9 bases. The CDR3 has 14 amino acids.

The V and J genes are TRBV29-1 and TRBJ1-6, with D uncertain. V was cut by 6 bases and J by 0 bases, with 12 bases left in between. Germline CDR1 is SQVTM and CDR2 is ANQGSEA. The CDR3 is 15 residues long. CDR3 coding DNA: TGCAGCGTGACCCCTGGGAGCTCCTATAATTCACCCCTCCACTTT. Encoded protein: CSVTPGSSYNSPLHF. Based on the CDR3 plus reference TRBV29-1 and TRBJ1-6, the full variable domain is SAVISQKPSRDICQRGTSLTIQCQVDSQVTMMFWYRQQPGQSLTLIATANQGSEATYESGFVIDKFPISRPNLTFSTLTVSNMSPEDSSIYLCSVTPGSSYNSPLHFGNGTRLTVT.

The chain has TRBV2 and TRBJ1-2, with D maybe TRBD1 (6 bases). Germline-derived CDR1 and CDR2 are SNHLY and FYNNEI. The CDR3 is made up of 11 amino acids. The germline V and J ends were trimmed by 7 bases and 5 bases, with 8 bases remaining between them. The CDR3 sequence is CASTRGYGYTF. The DNA of the CDR3 is TGTGCCAGCACCAGGGGTTATGGCTACACCTTC.

This clone was counted at least ten times. V usage is TRBV21-1 and J usage is TRBJ2-5; the table's D call, TRBD2, was not checked against the DNA. TRBV21-1 is assigned pseudogene status. The CDR3 has 17 residues. DNA of the CDR3: TGTGCCAGCAGCACGAAGACCCTAGCGGACTATCAAGAGACCCAGTACTTC. It yields the protein CASSTKTLADYQETQYF.

The rearrangement joins TRBV19 to TRBJ2-1; D is unclear. The length of the CDR3 is 13 residues. V was clipped by 3 bases and J by 7 bases, with 10 bases between them. In germline, CDR1 is LNHDA, CDR2 SQIVND (reference sequence). CDR3 DNA: TGTGCCAGTAGTATCCGCGTGAGTAATGAGCAGTTCTTC. Translating it yields CASSIRVSNEQFF.

The V and J genes are TRBV19 and TRBJ2-2; 7 positions match TRBD1. Per the germline V gene, CDR1 is LNHDA and CDR2 is SQIVND (reference sequence). With 5 bases clipped from V and 6 bases from J, the junction kept 6 bases outside the gene matches. The CDR3 contains 14 residues. Written as DNA, the CDR3 is TGTGCCAGTAGTGAGAGGGGGCGGGCCGGGGAGCTGTTTTTT. It encodes CASSERGRAGELFF.

V gene TRBV11-2 combines with J gene TRBJ2-5; 9 positions agree with TRBD2. This CDR3 has 16 residues. Trimming at V came to 5 bases and at J to 1 base, leaving 8 bases not matched to a gene. CDR1 is SGHAT and CDR2 is FQNNGV in the germline V gene. The CDR3 DNA follows: TGTGCCAGCAGCCCCCAACTAGCGGGTCCCCAAGAGACCCAGTACTTC. Protein product: CASSPQLAGPQETQYF.

The gene calls are TRBV6-5 and TRBJ1-2, with D uncertain. This CDR3 has 13 residues. The V end lost 2 bases, the J end lost 4 bases, and 8 bases lay between the germline ends. Germline V gene sequence: CDR1 MNHEY, CDR2 SVGAGI. The CDR3 loop reads CASSYTEFYGYTF. Here the CDR3 DNA reads TGTGCCAGCAGTTACACAGAGTTCTATGGCTACACCTTC.

This chain uses TRBV7-3 with TRBJ1-1; D ambiguous. CDR3 length: 13 amino acids. V lost 4 bases and J lost 0, with 6 bases in between. Germline-derived CDR1 and CDR2 are SGHTA and FQGTGA. The CDR3 DNA follows: TGTGCCAGCAGCTCCCAGATGAACACTGAAGCTTTCTTT. This codes for CASSSQMNTEAFF.

The CDR3 loop is CASSPQGQLQSSKNIQYF. The CDR3 DNA reads TGTGCCAGCAGCCCTCAGGGCCAGCTTCAATCCTCCAAAAACATTCAGTACTTC. V and J are TRBV28 and TRBJ2-4; the D gene is possibly TRBD1 (5 bases). This CDR3 region has 18 residues. Per the germline V gene, CDR1 is MDHEN and CDR2 is SYDVKM. V was trimmed by 6 bases and J by 2 bases, leaving 23 bases between them.